A single sample is the source of the 6 T cell receptor beta chains below, sequenced in a study of vaccination and CD4 T cells after COVID-19. Cultured CD4+ T cells had their DNA profiled by the Oncomine TCR Beta short-read assay. MiXCR was run by TCRdb on the PCR reads, yielding one entry per CDR3 protein. The table records about 17,000 distinct CDR3 sequences, less than 70% of them present only once. No cognate antigen is known for these TCRs. Stated treatment: roughly 11-day PBMC culture with coronavirus spike peptide pools or control peptides (ViraFEST assay). The sequenced material came from CD4+ T cells from blood, cultured in vitro. Receptor source: a human donor who had recovered from COVID-19.

The chain recombines TRBV10-3 with TRBJ1-6; 7 nucleotides agree with TRBD1. The germline V gene has CDR1 ENHRY and CDR2 SYGVKD. With V trimmed by 10 bases and J by 7 bases, 7 bases remained unmatched. The CDR3 has 13 residues. CDR3 nucleotides: TGTGCCAACCGGGGGACAGAAAATTCACCCCTCCACTTT. The encoded protein is CANRGTENSPLHF.

The V call is TRBV5-4, the J call TRBJ1-1; TRBD1 aligns across 7 bases. V was pared by 5 bases and J by 1 base, with 5 bases of the junction left unmatched. The CDR3 runs 14 residues. Germline CDR1 and CDR2: SGHNT and YYREEE (reference sequence). CDR3 sequence (DNA): TGTGCCAGCAGGAGGGGACAGCCGAACACTGAAGCTTTCTTT. Its translation is CASRRGQPNTEAFF.

This chain joins TRBV5-1 and TRBJ2-5; 8 bases match TRBD2. The V gene's germline CDR1 is SGHRS and CDR2 YFSETQ. This CDR3 spans 16 amino acids. Germline trimming cut 1 base from V and 2 bases from J; bases unmatched to any gene: 7. DNA of the CDR3: TGCGCCAGCAGCTTGTACGGTAGCGGGGATCAAGAGACCCAGTACTTC. Its translation is CASSLYGSGDQETQYF. Full variable domain (remainder filled in from reference TRBV5-1 and TRBJ2-5): KAGVTQTPRYLIKTRGQQVTLSCSPISGHRSVSWYQQTPGQGLQFLFEYFSETQRNKGNFPGRFSGRQFSNSRSEMNVSTLELGDSALYLCASSLYGSGDQETQYFGPGTRLLVL.

V is TRBV20-1 and J is TRBJ2-2; TRBD2 is a possible D gene (6 bases). Germline CDR1 is DFQATT and CDR2 is SNEGSKA (reference sequence). V lost 6 bases and J lost 5, with 10 bases in between. The CDR3 sequence is 12 residues long. The CDR3 reads CSAPGRTGELFF. The DNA for the CDR3 is TGCAGTGCCCCAGGGAGGACCGGGGAGCTGTTTTTT.

This chain's CDR3 is CASTLRGGGAGELFF. CDR3 in DNA: TGTGCCAGCACCCTGAGAGGGGGGGGGGCCGGGGAGCTGTTTTTT. The chain joins TRBV7-2 to TRBJ2-2; a weak D match, TRBD2 (7 bases). The CDR3 is 15 amino acids. Deletions cut 7 bases from V and 6 bases from J, with 18 bases between. The germline V gene encodes CDR1 SGHTA and CDR2 FQGNSA.

V is TRBV6-1 and J is TRBJ1-1; weak D call: TRBD1 (5 bases). The CDR3 loop spans 12 amino acids. Germline CDR1 reads MNHNS; CDR2 reads SASEGT. CDR3 in amino acids: CTARGMNTEAFF. In DNA form, the CDR3 reads TGTACCGCGCGGGGGATGAACACTGAAGCTTTCTTT.